This is a list of T cell receptor beta chains from one sample in a study of human T cells and chemical hapten exposure. TCRdb independently ran MiXCR on the 5' RACE reads; one entry per CDR3 protein. Of some 150,000 distinct CDR3 sequences detected, over 3.5% appear once; the ten largest clones hold 1.2% to 1.5%. The source is a female donor in good health. Each CDR3 is given with its conserved first and last residue. The D gene is left open where the match is weak. Clone size, where shown, is once, few, many, or a class for clones that have expanded.

V: TRBV3-1
size: many
D: .
J: TRBJ2-5
CDR3: CASSPNIRGETQYF
DNA: TGTGCCAGCAGCCCAAACATCAGGGGAGAGACCCAGTACTTC

V: TRBV7-2
size: many
D: .
J: TRBJ1-5
CDR3: CASSAQGNNNQPQHF
DNA: TGTGCCAGCAGCGCACAGGGAAATAACAATCAGCCCCAGCATTTT

V: TRBV18
size: many
D: TRBD1
J: TRBJ2-4
CDR3: CASSPIRTGVGGENIQYF
DNA: TGTGCCAGCTCACCCATTAGGACAGGGGTTGGCGGCGAAAACATTCAGTACTTC

V: TRBV3-1
size: few
D: TRBD1
J: TRBJ2-7
CDR3: CASSQYGTEKYEQYF
DNA: TGTGCCAGCAGCCAGTACGGGACAGAGAAATACGAGCAGTACTTC

V: TRBV27
size: many
D: .
J: TRBJ1-5
CDR3: CASRTDRYSNQPQHF
DNA: TGTGCCAGCCGAACCGACAGGTATAGCAATCAGCCCCAGCATTTT

V: TRBV2
size: .
D: TRBD2
J: TRBJ2-1
CDR3: CASSESGGGANEQFF
DNA: TGTGCCAGCAGTGAAAGCGGGGGGGGCGCCAATGAGCAGTTCTTC

V: TRBV6-6
size: many
D: .
J: TRBJ2-5
CDR3: CASRSREFLAERGETQYF
DNA: TGTGCCAGCCGCTCAAGGGAGTTTCTAGCGGAAAGGGGGGAGACCCAGTACTTC

V: TRBV5-1
size: few
D: .
J: TRBJ1-5
CDR3: CASSSGDYGDQPQHF
DNA: TGCGCCAGCAGCTCAGGGGATTATGGAGATCAGCCCCAGCATTTT

V: TRBV7-9
size: many
D: .
J: TRBJ2-3
CDR3: CASSVGGVGTDTQYF
DNA: TGTGCCAGCAGCGTGGGCGGAGTTGGCACAGATACGCAGTATTTT

V: TRBV20-1
size: many
D: .
J: TRBJ1-2
CDR3: CSARDLVGVGYGYTF
DNA: TGCAGTGCTAGAGATTTGGTAGGGGTCGGGTATGGCTACACCTTC

V: TRBV9
size: .
D: .
J: TRBJ2-2
CDR3: CASRDSTGELFF
DNA: TGTGCCAGCAGGGACAGCACCGGGGAGCTGTTTTTT

V: TRBV11-2
size: many
D: TRBD2
J: TRBJ2-3
CDR3: CASSLTGGWTDTQYF
DNA: TGTGCCAGCAGCTTAACGGGGGGATGGACAGATACGCAGTATTTT